The 24 T cell receptor beta chains listed next were all sequenced from one sample in a study of T cell responses to AZD1222 COVID-19 vaccine. The data were produced by immunoSEQ multiplex PCR, yet TCRdb's version contains in-frame clones alone and is incomplete. The table has about 77,000 clones, more than 85% seen once. The sample here was peripheral blood, taken 28 days after the second AZD1222 dose. The receptors here all came from an adult who received the AZD1222 COVID-19 vaccine.

The rearrangement uses TRBV30 and TRBJ1-2; D remains unclear. This CDR3 contains 14 residues. Trimming removed 1 base from V and 2 bases from J, with 11 bases in between. Germline V gene sequence: CDR1 GTSNPN, CDR2 SVGIG (reference sequence). The CDR3 sequence is CAWSALTTNYGYTF. In DNA form, the CDR3 reads TGTGCCTGGAGTGCCCTTACCACCAACTATGGCTACACCTTC. The full variable domain, with the rest looked up from reference TRBV30 and TRBJ1-2, is SQTIHQWPATLVQPVGSPLSLECTVEGTSNPNLYWYRQAAGRGLQLLFYSVGIGQISSEVPQNLSASRPQDRQFILSSKKLLLSDSGFYLCAWSALTTNYGYTFGSGTRLTVV.

The gene calls are TRBV18 and TRBJ1-1, with unresolved D. Germline lookup yields CDR1 KGHSH and CDR2 LQKENI. The CDR3 is 16 amino acids. Trimming took 3 bases from V and 3 from J, leaving 17 bases between them. CDR3 nucleotides: TGTGCCAGCTCACCCGCGGGCAGCCCCCTGGACACTGAAGCTTTCTTT. Translating gives CASSPAGSPLDTEAFF.

CDR3 in DNA: TGTGCCAGCAGCCTTAGGGGCACTCACAATGAGCAGTTCTTC. Translating it yields CASSLRGTHNEQFF. The chain carries TRBV5-4 and TRBJ2-1; a weak D match, TRBD1 (5 bases). Per the germline V gene, CDR1 is SGHNT and CDR2 is YYREEE (reference sequence). The CDR3 has 14 residues. V lost 4 bases and J 5 bases, leaving 13 bases between the germline ends. The variable domain in full, with the rest retrieved from reference TRBV5-4 and TRBJ2-1, is ETGVTQSPTHLIKTRGQQVTLRCSSQSGHNTVSWYQQALGQGPQFIFQYYREEENGRGNFPPRFSGLQFPNYSSELNVNALELDDSALYLCASSLRGTHNEQFFGPGTRLTVL.

The rearrangement links TRBV30 to TRBJ1-5, with D maybe TRBD1 (6 bases). Trimming took 1 base from V and 4 from J, leaving 26 bases between them. This CDR3 is built from 19 residues. The germline V gene has CDR1 GTSNPN and CDR2 SVGIG (reference sequence). As DNA, the CDR3 is TGTGCCTGGAGTGGGGGTTTAGTATTCGGGGACACAGAAAATCAGCCCCAGCATTTT. As protein: CAWSGGLVFGDTENQPQHF. The whole variable domain, remainder taken from reference TRBV30 and TRBJ1-5, is SQTIHQWPATLVQPVGSPLSLECTVEGTSNPNLYWYRQAAGRGLQLLFYSVGIGQISSEVPQNLSASRPQDRQFILSSKKLLLSDSGFYLCAWSGGLVFGDTENQPQHFGDGTRLSIL.

The chain combines TRBV6-2 or TRBV6-3 with TRBJ2-1; the match to TRBD2 covers 12 bases. The trim removed 4 bases at V and 7 bases at J, leaving 5 bases unmatched. The germline CDR1 and CDR2 sequences are MNHEY and SVGEGT. The CDR3 has 15 residues. CDR3 DNA sequence: TGTGCCAGCAGTTGGACTAGCGGGATAGGAAATGAGCAGTTCTTC. It encodes CASSWTSGIGNEQFF.

This clone was recorded once. The chain combines TRBV11-2 with TRBJ1-1; the match to TRBD1 covers 9 bases. The CDR3 consists of 15 residues. Germline V lookup: CDR1 SGHAT, CDR2 FQNNGV. The trim removed 0 bases at V and 10 bases at J, leaving 9 bases unmatched. The CDR3 DNA follows: TGTGCCAGCAGCTTAGATTGGACAGGGGCGAGGGCAGCTTTCTTT. This sequence encodes CASSLDWTGARAAFF.

The V and J genes are TRBV7-8 and TRBJ2-1, with D possibly matching TRBD2 (5 bases). The CDR3 extends over 15 amino acids. Deletions cut 5 bases from V and 7 bases from J, with 18 bases between. Per the germline V gene, CDR1 is SGHVS and CDR2 is FQNEAQ. The CDR3 DNA sequence: TGTGCCAGCAGCCCCAGGAGGTTGGATTTTAATGAGCAGTTCTTC. Its translation: CASSPRRLDFNEQFF. Drawing the rest from reference TRBV7-8 and TRBJ2-1, the complete variable domain is GAGVSQSPRYKVAKRGQDVALRCDPISGHVSLFWYQQALGQGPEFLTYFQNEAQLDKSGLPSDRFFAERPEGSVSTLKIQRTQQEDSAVYLCASSPRRLDFNEQFFGPGTRLTVL.

The chain joins TRBV7-8 to TRBJ2-7; D gene unclear. In germline, CDR1 is SGHVS, CDR2 FQNEAQ. Trimming left V 5 bases short and J 3 bases short, with 14 bases between. The CDR3 is made up of 14 amino acids. The CDR3 coding sequence is TGTGCCAGCAGCCCGAGGACCGCTTTCTACGAGCAGTACTTC. Its protein is CASSPRTAFYEQYF.

The chain links TRBV6-5 to TRBJ1-2; tentatively, D is TRBD1 (6 bases). The CDR3 is made up of 14 amino acids. Trimming pared 6 bases from V and 4 bases from J, leaving 15 bases between. The germline V gene encodes CDR1 MNHEY and CDR2 SVGAGI. The CDR3 spells CASRPSGDAYGYTF. In nucleotides, the CDR3 is TGTGCCAGCAGACCCTCAGGGGACGCCTATGGCTACACCTTC.

This chain uses TRBV28 with TRBJ1-2, with D unclear. There are 12 residues in the CDR3. The ends were cut back, 2 bases at V and 5 bases at J, with 6 bases in the middle. Germline V gene data show CDR1 as MDHEN and CDR2 as SYDVKM. CDR3 nucleotide sequence: TGTGCCAGCAGTTTACTGAAATATGGCTACACCTTC. It specifies CASSLLKYGYTF.

This clone was recorded once. The chain links TRBV6-5 to TRBJ1-5; D is possibly TRBD1 (6 bases). The CDR3 loop spans 14 amino acids. V was shortened by 0 bases and J by 4 bases, with 7 bases between the two germline ends. Germline V gene data show CDR1 as MNHEY and CDR2 as SVGAGI. The chain's CDR3 is CASSYSTGNQPQHF. Written as DNA, the CDR3 is TGTGCCAGCAGTTACTCGACAGGTAATCAGCCCCAGCATTTT.

This clone was counted a few times. CDR3 sequence: CATKRDPADGYTF. The CDR3 nucleotides read TGTGCCACGAAGCGGGACCCCGCGGATGGCTACACCTTC. The rearrangement uses TRBV19 and TRBJ1-2; TRBD1 might be the D (5 bases). CDR3 size: 13 residues. The germline V gene encodes CDR1 LNHDA and CDR2 SQIVND (reference sequence). Trimming cost V 10 bases and J 6 bases, with 18 bases left between them.

The chain has TRBV7-2 and TRBJ2-1; TRBD2 aligns across 7 bases. The CDR3 contains 15 residues. V dropped 3 bases and J dropped 9; count of bases not matched to a gene: 11. From germline, CDR1 is SGHTA and CDR2 FQGNSA. Written as DNA, the CDR3 is TGTGCCAGCAGCTTTTCGGGGGGAGGGTGGATTGAGCAGTTCTTC. It encodes CASSFSGGGWIEQFF.

The chain carries TRBV5-6 and TRBJ2-5; no clear D. Germline V lookup: CDR1 SGHDT, CDR2 YYEEEE. V lost 1 base, J lost 3 bases, and 4 bases lay in between. This CDR3 has 12 amino acids. For the CDR3, the DNA is TGTGCCAGCAGCTTGCATAAAGAGACCCAGTACTTC. This encodes CASSLHKETQYF.

The rearrangement uses TRBV2 and TRBJ1-4, with 8 bases lining up with TRBD1. With V trimmed by 6 bases and J by 7 bases, 7 bases remained unmatched. Germline V gives CDR1 SNHLY, CDR2 FYNNEI. The CDR3 is made up of 14 amino acids. The CDR3 bases are TGTGCCAGCAGAGTAACAGGGGGGGGTGAAAAACTGTTTTTT. Residues: CASRVTGGGEKLFF. Looking up the rest from reference TRBV2 and TRBJ1-4 gives the full variable domain: EPEVTQTPSHQVTQMGQEVILRCVPISNHLYFYWYRQILGQKVEFLVSFYNNEISEKSEIFDDQFSVERPDGSNFTLKIRSTKLEDSAMYFCASRVTGGGEKLFFGSGTQLSVL.

The genes are TRBV19 and TRBJ1-2; maybe TRBD1 (5 bases). The CDR3 is made up of 14 amino acids. Per the germline V gene, CDR1 is LNHDA and CDR2 is SQIVND (reference sequence). Trimming removed 3 bases from V and 4 bases from J, with 12 bases in between. CDR3 sequence: CASSIAREVYGYTF. CDR3 in DNA: TGTGCCAGTAGTATTGCCAGGGAGGTCTATGGCTACACCTTC.

The rearrangement joins TRBV7-9 to TRBJ1-1; D perhaps matches TRBD1 (5 bases). V was clipped by 2 bases and J by 0 bases, with 10 bases between them. The CDR3 spans 15 residues. The germline CDR1 and CDR2 sequences are SEHNR and FQNEAQ (reference sequence). The chain's CDR3 is CASSLNRQMNTEAFF. CDR3 sequence (DNA): TGTGCCAGCAGCTTAAACAGGCAAATGAACACTGAAGCTTTCTTT. The whole variable domain, filled in from reference TRBV7-9 and TRBJ1-1, reads DTGVSQNPRHKITKRGQNVTFRCDPISEHNRLYWYRQTLGQGPEFLTYFQNEAQLEKSRLLSDRFSAERPKGSFSTLEIQRTEQGDSAMYLCASSLNRQMNTEAFFGQGTRLTVV.

The V call is TRBV9, the J call TRBJ2-1, with D perhaps assigned TRBD1 or TRBD2 (5 bases each). This CDR3 has 14 residues. The germline V gene has CDR1 SGDLS and CDR2 YYNGEE. V lost 2 bases to trimming and J lost 9 bases, with 15 bases between them. The CDR3, as DNA: TGTGCCAGCAGCGTGGCGCGTCTGAGGGGTGAGCAGTTCTTC. Translating it yields CASSVARLRGEQFF. The full variable domain, in which reference TRBV9 and TRBJ2-1 provide the parts outside the CDR3, is DSGVTQTPKHLITATGQRVTLRCSPRSGDLSVYWYQQSLDQGLQFLIQYYNGEERAKGNILERFSAQQFPDLHSELNLSSLELGDSALYFCASSVARLRGEQFFGPGTRLTVL.

The chain uses TRBV7-9 and TRBJ2-5, with D uncertain. CDR3 length: 14 residues. Per germline, CDR1 SEHNR and CDR2 FQNEAQ (reference sequence). V was shortened by 1 base and J by 1 base, with 7 bases between the two germline ends. The CDR3 DNA sequence: TGTGCCAGCAGCTTAGTTGGCACCCAAGAGACCCAGTACTTC. It specifies CASSLVGTQETQYF.

The genes are TRBV15 and TRBJ2-6, with a weak D call TRBD1 (6 bases). CDR3 size: 18 residues. Trimming pared 0 bases from V and 0 bases from J, leaving 12 bases between. Germline-derived CDR1 and CDR2 are LNHNV and YYDKDF (reference sequence). CDR3 DNA sequence: TGTGCCACCAGCAGAGATCGTGGGGGACACTCTGGGGCCAACGTCCTGACTTTC. This encodes CATSRDRGGHSGANVLTF.

This sequence joins TRBV27 and TRBJ1-4; D remains ambiguous. The CDR3 runs 15 residues. Per the germline V gene, CDR1 is MNHEY and CDR2 is SMNVEV (reference sequence). V lost 4 bases to trimming and J lost 4 bases, with 13 bases between them. The chain's CDR3 is CASSSRGGDNEKLFF. Written as DNA, the CDR3 is TGTGCCAGCAGTTCCCGAGGCGGGGATAATGAAAAACTGTTTTTT.

The J gene is TRBJ2-5, the V gene TRBV19; TRBD1 is a possible D gene (6 bases). The CDR3 is 16 amino acids. V lost 4 bases and J lost 4, with 19 bases in between. CDR1 and CDR2 (germline): LNHDA, SQIVND (reference sequence). Written as DNA, the CDR3 is TGTGCCAGTAGTACCGCCAAAGACAGGTTCTTAGAGACCCAGTACTTC. Protein sequence: CASSTAKDRFLETQYF. Variable domain in full (rest from reference TRBV19 and TRBJ2-5): DGGITQSPKYLFRKEGQNVTLSCEQNLNHDAMYWYRQDPGQGLRLIYYSQIVNDFQKGDIAEGYSVSREKKESFPLTVTSAQKNPTAFYLCASSTAKDRFLETQYFGPGTRLLVL.

The CDR3 is CASSGQTGESGYF. The CDR3 nucleotides are TGTGCCAGCAGTGGGCAAACAGGGGAAAGTGGGTACTTC. The chain links TRBV5-4 to TRBJ2-5; 7 bases are a match to TRBD1. Germline V gene sequence: CDR1 SGHNT, CDR2 YYREEE (reference sequence). The CDR3 length is 13 residues. V lost 5 bases and J lost 13; bases outside the gene matches: 14.

The genes are TRBV29-1 and TRBJ2-7; 9 bases match TRBD2. CDR1 and CDR2 from the germline V gene are SQVTM and ANQGSEA. CDR3 length: 13 residues. After removal of 5 bases from V and 2 bases from J, the junction contained 4 bases not matched to a gene. CDR3 sequence: CSVMIAGAYEQYF. In nucleotides, the CDR3 is TGCAGCGTTATGATAGCGGGAGCCTACGAGCAGTACTTC.